This TCR beta chain derives from a study of PD-1 blockade in mismatch repair-deficient tumors. On the study more broadly: Patients had around twelve mismatch repair-deficient cancer types, all previously treated and progressing.

Repertoires were generated with immunoSEQ multiplex PCR, while TCRdb's copy carries only in-frame clones and drops some. The data hold roughly 80,000 clones, with 65% to 85% observed a single time. Notes on this clone: Its antigen is unknown.

Findings of the study overall: Tumor-resident clones, often undetectable pretreatment in blood, expanded then contracted after pembrolizumab.

PCR or immunohistochemistry showed mismatch repair deficiency in every enrolled patient. This TCR derives from an adult with mismatch repair-deficient cancer. The sequencing used peripheral blood, collected 12 weeks after starting pembrolizumab.

CDR3 region: CAISESRDTFHSSSGNTIYF. The DNA for the CDR3 is TGTGCCATCAGTGAGTCGCGGGACACCTTCCATTCGAGCTCTGGAAACACCATATATTTT. This chain connects TRBV10-3 to TRBJ1-3; a possible D gene is TRBD1 (6 bases). Germline loops: CDR1 ENHRY, CDR2 SYGVKD. V was clipped by 0 bases and J by 0 bases, with 21 bases between them. The CDR3 length is 20 residues.